The next 3 T cell receptor beta chains were all read from a single sample in a study of blood T cell repertoires in COVID-19. Assay used: immunoSEQ multiplex PCR; TCRdb lists only in-frame clones, some missing. This sample has under 300,000 clones, with 85% found just once. Sequencing used peripheral blood. The receptors were gathered from a human donor in a cohort sampled during active COVID-19.

This chain uses TRBV10-3 with TRBJ2-7; weak D call: TRBD1 (5 bases). This CDR3 has 13 amino acids. V shed 10 bases and J shed 2 bases, with 15 bases lying between them. The germline CDR1 and CDR2 sequences are ENHRY and SYGVKD. Here the CDR3 reads CATAQGHPYEQYF. As DNA, the CDR3 is TGTGCCACCGCCCAAGGACATCCCTACGAGCAGTACTTC.

V usage is TRBV6-5 and J usage is TRBJ2-2, with D perhaps TRBD2 (7 bases). The CDR3 has 14 amino acids. Germline-derived CDR1 and CDR2 are MNHEY and SVGAGI. V was pared by 11 bases and J by 2 bases, with 15 bases between. CDR3 sequence reads: CASRGALNTGELFF. In DNA form, the CDR3 reads TGTGCCTCCCGGGGGGCACTAAACACCGGGGAGCTGTTTTTT.

In its sample, this clone was seen a few times. The chain carries TRBV2 and TRBJ2-1; 8 nucleotides agree with TRBD2. The CDR3 contains 15 residues. With V trimmed by 5 bases and J by 6 bases, 9 bases remained unmatched. Germline V CDR1 and CDR2: SNHLY, FYNNEI. The CDR3 DNA is TGTGCCAGCAGTCCTCGACTAGCGAGTGCCAATGAGCAGTTCTTC. Amino acid sequence: CASSPRLASANEQFF.